Sequencing of this TCR beta chain was carried out in a study of T cells in Graves' hyperthyroidism and ophthalmopathy. Germline V gene lookup returns CDR1 SGHRS and CDR2 YFSETQ. Trimming cost V 0 bases and J 3 bases; bases outside gene matches: 3. The CDR3 loop spans 15 amino acids. RNA transcripts provided the source from which TCR beta CDR3 regions were amplified. The HTBI primer set was used in a first-round RT-PCR of the TCR CDR3. From the multiplex PCR reads, TCRdb called clonotypes with MiXCR, one entry per CDR3 protein. This sample carries a few hundred thousand distinct CDR3 sequences, 12% to 15% of them seen once, and the ten largest clones take 30% to 40%. This clonotype was counted ten times or more.

Sequencing was done on a sample of blood. This receptor was obtained from a woman aged 40 to 50 with Graves' ophthalmopathy. The chain carries TRBV5-1 and TRBJ1-5; 7 nucleotides agree with TRBD1. In DNA form, the CDR3 reads TGCGCCAGCAGCTTGGGGCAGGGGGACAATCAGCCCCAGCATTTT. It codes for CASSLGQGDNQPQHF.